This TCR beta chain appears in the sequencing data of a study of T-cell reconstitution after alpha-beta-depleted transplantation in children. Study-wide results and limits: Surviving recipient cells, namely T cells and thymic progenitors, were the source of high day-60 TCRbeta diversity in some patients. As was reported, about two months after transplant, alpha-beta T cells came from several hundred expanded graft clones.

A library of TCRbeta sequences, prepared with unique molecular identifiers, was generated. TCRdb re-called the PCR reads through MiXCR, storing one row per CDR3 protein. The sample shows more than 200,000 distinct CDR3 sequences, 20% to 30% of them seen only once. From germline, CDR1 is SQVTM and CDR2 ANQGSEA. This CDR3 is 12 amino acids long. Trimming stripped 0 bases from V and 4 bases from J, with 4 bases between. This clonotype was observed many times. Its antigen is not known. The chain has TRBV29-1 and TRBJ2-1; D gene uncertain. The source is a girl under 10 years old with Fanconi anemia, due to receive a stem cell transplant. The starting material was PBMCs, obtained before TCRalphabeta/CD19-depleted stem cell transplant. CDR3 DNA: TGCAGCGTTGAAGAGAGATACAATGAGCAGTTCTTC. Residues: CSVEERYNEQFF.